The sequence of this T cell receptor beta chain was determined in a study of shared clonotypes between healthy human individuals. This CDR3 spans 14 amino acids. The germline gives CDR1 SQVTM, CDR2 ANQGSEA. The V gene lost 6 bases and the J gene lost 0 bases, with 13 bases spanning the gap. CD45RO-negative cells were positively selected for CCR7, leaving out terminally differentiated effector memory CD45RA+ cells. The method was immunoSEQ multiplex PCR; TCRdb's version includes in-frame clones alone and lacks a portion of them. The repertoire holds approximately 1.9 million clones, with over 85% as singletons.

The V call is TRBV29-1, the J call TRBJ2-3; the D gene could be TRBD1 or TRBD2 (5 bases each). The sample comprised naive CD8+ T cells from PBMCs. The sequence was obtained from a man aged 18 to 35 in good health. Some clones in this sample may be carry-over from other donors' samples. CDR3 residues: CSVPWGPSTDTQYF. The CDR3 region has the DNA TGCAGCGTCCCCTGGGGACCTAGCACAGATACGCAGTATTTT.